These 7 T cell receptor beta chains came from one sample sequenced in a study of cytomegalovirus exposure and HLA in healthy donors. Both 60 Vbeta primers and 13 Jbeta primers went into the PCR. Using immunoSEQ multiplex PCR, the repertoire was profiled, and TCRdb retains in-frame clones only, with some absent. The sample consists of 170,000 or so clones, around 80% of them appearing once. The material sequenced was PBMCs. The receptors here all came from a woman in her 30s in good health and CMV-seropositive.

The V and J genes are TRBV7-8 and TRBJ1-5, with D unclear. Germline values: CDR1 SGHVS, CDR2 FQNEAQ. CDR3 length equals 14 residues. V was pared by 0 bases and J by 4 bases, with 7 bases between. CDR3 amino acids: CASSLAADNQPQHF. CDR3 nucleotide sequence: TGTGCCAGCAGCTTAGCGGCAGATAATCAGCCCCAGCATTTT. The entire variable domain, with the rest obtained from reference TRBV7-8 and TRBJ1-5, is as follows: GAGVSQSPRYKVAKRGQDVALRCDPISGHVSLFWYQQALGQGPEFLTYFQNEAQLDKSGLPSDRFFAERPEGSVSTLKIQRTQQEDSAVYLCASSLAADNQPQHFGDGTRLSIL.

CDR3 sequence (DNA): TGTGCCAGCAGCTCCTCGAGTGATAACTATGGCTACACCTTC. Its translation is CASSSSSDNYGYTF. This chain uses TRBV28 with TRBJ1-2, with unresolved D. There are 14 residues in the CDR3. Germline V gives CDR1 MDHEN, CDR2 SYDVKM. Trimming pared 6 bases from V and 1 base from J, leaving 12 bases between.

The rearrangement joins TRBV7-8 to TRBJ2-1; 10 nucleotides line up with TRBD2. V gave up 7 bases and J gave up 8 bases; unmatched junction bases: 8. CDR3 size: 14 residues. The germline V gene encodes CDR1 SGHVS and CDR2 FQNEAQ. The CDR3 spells CASTWTSGVDEQFF. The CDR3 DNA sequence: TGTGCCAGCACCTGGACTAGCGGCGTGGATGAGCAGTTCTTC.

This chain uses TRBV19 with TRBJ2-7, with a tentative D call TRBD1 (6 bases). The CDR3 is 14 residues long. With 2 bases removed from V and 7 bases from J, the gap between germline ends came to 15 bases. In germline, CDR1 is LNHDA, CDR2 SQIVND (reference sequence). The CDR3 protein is CASSIRQEPKEQYF. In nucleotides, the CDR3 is TGTGCCAGTAGTATACGACAGGAACCAAAGGAGCAGTACTTC.

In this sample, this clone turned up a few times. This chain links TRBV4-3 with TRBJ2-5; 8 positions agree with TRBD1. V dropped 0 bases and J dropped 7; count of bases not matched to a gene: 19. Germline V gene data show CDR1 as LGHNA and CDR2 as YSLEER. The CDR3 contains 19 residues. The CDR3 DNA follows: TGCGCCAGCAGCCAAGAGCTTACAGGGGGGCCGGGACCTCAGTGGACCCAGTACTTC. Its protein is CASSQELTGGPGPQWTQYF.

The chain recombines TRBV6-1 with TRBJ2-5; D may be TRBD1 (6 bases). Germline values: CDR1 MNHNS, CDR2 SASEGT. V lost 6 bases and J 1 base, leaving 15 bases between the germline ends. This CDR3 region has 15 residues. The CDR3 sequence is CASSPGHTLQETQYF. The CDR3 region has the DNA TGTGCCAGCAGCCCGGGACACACTCTCCAAGAGACCCAGTACTTC.

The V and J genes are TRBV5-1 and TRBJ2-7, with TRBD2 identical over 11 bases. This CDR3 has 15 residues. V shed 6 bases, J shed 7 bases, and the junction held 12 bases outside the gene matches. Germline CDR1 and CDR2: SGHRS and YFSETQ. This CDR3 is CASKIAGGVWEEQYF. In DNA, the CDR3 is TGCGCCAGCAAGATAGCGGGAGGGGTCTGGGAGGAGCAGTACTTC.